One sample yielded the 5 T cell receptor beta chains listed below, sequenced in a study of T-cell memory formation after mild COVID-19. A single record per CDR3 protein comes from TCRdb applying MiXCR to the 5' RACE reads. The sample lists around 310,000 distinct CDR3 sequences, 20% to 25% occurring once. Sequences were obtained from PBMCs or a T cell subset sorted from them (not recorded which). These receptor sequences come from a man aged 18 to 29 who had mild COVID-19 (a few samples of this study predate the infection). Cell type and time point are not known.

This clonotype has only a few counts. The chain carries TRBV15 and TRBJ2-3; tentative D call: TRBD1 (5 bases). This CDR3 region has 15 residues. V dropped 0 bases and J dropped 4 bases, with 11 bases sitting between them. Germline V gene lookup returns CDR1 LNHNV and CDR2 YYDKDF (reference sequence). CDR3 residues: CATSRDRVWPDTQYF. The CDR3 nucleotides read TGTGCCACCAGCAGAGACAGGGTCTGGCCAGATACGCAGTATTTT.

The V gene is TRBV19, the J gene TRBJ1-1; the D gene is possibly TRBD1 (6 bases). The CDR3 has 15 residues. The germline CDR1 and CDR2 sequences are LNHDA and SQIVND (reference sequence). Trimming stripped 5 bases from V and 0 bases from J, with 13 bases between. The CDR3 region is CASSPTGIMNTEAFF. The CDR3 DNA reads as TGTGCCAGTAGTCCTACAGGGATCATGAACACTGAAGCTTTCTTT.

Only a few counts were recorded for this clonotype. The CDR3 nucleotides read TGTGCCAGCACTGTTTTCGGCAATCAGCCCCAGCATTTT. Encoded protein: CASTVFGNQPQHF. The V call is TRBV12-3 or TRBV12-4, the J call TRBJ1-5; D gene ambiguous. V was shortened by 7 bases and J by 2 bases, with 9 bases between the two germline ends. The CDR3 length is 13 residues.

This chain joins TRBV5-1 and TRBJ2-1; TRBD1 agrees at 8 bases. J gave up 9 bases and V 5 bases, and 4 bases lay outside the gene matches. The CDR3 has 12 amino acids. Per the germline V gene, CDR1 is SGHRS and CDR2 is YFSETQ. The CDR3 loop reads CASSQGASEQFF. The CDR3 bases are TGCGCCAGCAGTCAGGGGGCCAGTGAGCAGTTCTTC.

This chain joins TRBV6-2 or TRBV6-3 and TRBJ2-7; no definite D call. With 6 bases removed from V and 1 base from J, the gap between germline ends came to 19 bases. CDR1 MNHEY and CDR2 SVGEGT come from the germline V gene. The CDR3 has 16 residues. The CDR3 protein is CASRDSAGPLSYEQYV. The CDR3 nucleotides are TGTGCCAGCAGGGATTCCGCAGGTCCCTTGTCCTACGAGCAGTACGTC.